This T cell receptor beta chain appears in the sequencing data of a study of T cell responses to AZD1222 COVID-19 vaccine. Whole-study context: Second-dose schedules of about 4 or about 12 weeks were combined.

Only in-frame clones appear in the TCRdb table, and some are missing; sequencing was by immunoSEQ multiplex PCR. This sample has under 200,000 clones, with over 75% found just once. V lost 6 bases and J lost 2, with 13 bases in between. This CDR3 is built from 14 residues. Germline CDR1 reads MDHEN; CDR2 reads SYDVKM. The clonotype originates from an adult in good health. The rearrangement links TRBV28 to TRBJ1-2; weak D call: TRBD1 (6 bases). The material was peripheral blood, obtained on day 0 of AZD1222 vaccination. CDR3 nucleotide sequence: TGTGCCAGCAGGAGGAACGGACAGAACTATGGCTACACCTTC. This gives the protein CASRRNGQNYGYTF.